Following are 29 T cell receptor beta chains from one sample sequenced in a study of OX40 agonist ivuxolimab in advanced cancers. Clones were read by immunoSEQ multiplex PCR, and TCRdb kept only the in-frame ones, dropping some. The sample has roughly 80,000 clones, 93% seen once. Sample: CD4+ or CD8+ T cells sorted from blood, taken in a trial of the OX40 agonist ivuxolimab. These receptor sequences come from an adult with an advanced solid tumor such as melanoma, head and neck, liver or kidney cancer.

Only one count was recorded for this clone. This same CDR3 is encoded by further DNA sequences in the sample. The chain joins TRBV6-5 to TRBJ1-1; D gene unclear. V shed 2 bases and J shed 1 base, with 5 bases lying between them. The CDR3 has 13 amino acids. CDR1 is MNHEY, CDR2 SVGAGI, per germline. CDR3 in DNA: TGTGCCAGCAGTTACAGAGCGAACACTGAAGCTTTCTTT. It encodes CASSYRANTEAFF.

The rearrangement joins TRBV10-2 to TRBJ1-2; D call uncertain. The germline V and J ends were trimmed by 1 base and 2 bases, with 8 bases remaining between them. Per the germline V gene, CDR1 is WSHSY and CDR2 is SAAADI. There are 14 residues in the CDR3. The CDR3 reads CASSEFGRNYGYTF. In nucleotides, the CDR3 is TGCGCCAGCAGTGAGTTCGGCAGAAACTATGGCTACACCTTC.

J is TRBJ1-1 and V is TRBV27; D ambiguous. The CDR3 loop spans 15 amino acids. Trimming cost V 2 bases and J 7 bases, with 17 bases left between them. The germline gives CDR1 MNHEY, CDR2 SMNVEV (reference sequence). CDR3 DNA: TGTGCCAGCAGTTTAGCCGGGAATGACATCGGTGAAGCTTTCTTT. This encodes CASSLAGNDIGEAFF.

V is TRBV11-1 and J is TRBJ2-5; 8 nucleotides line up with TRBD2. J was trimmed by 0 bases and V by 1 base; bases with no gene match: 4. Looked up from germline, CDR1 is SGHAT and CDR2 is FQDESV (reference sequence). The CDR3 consists of 16 residues. CDR3 sequence (DNA): TGTGCCAGCAGCTTAGTCCGGGGGGGGTACCAAGAGACCCAGTACTTC. It translates to CASSLVRGGYQETQYF. Combining the CDR3 with reference TRBV11-1 and TRBJ2-5 gives the whole variable domain EAEVAQSPRYKITEKSQAVAFWCDPISGHATLYWYRQILGQGPELLVQFQDESVVDDSQLPKDRFSAERLKGVDSTLKIQPAELGDSAMYLCASSLVRGGYQETQYFGPGTRLLVL.

This clone was seen a handful of times. The chain has TRBV2 and TRBJ1-6; no definite D call. Germline V gene sequence: CDR1 SNHLY, CDR2 FYNNEI. The CDR3 contains 12 residues. The V gene lost 7 bases and the J gene lost 4 bases, with 5 bases spanning the gap. The CDR3 here is CASKVYNSPLHF. For the CDR3, the DNA is TGTGCCAGCAAGGTTTATAATTCACCCCTCCACTTT.

This sequence joins TRBV6-5 and TRBJ1-5; D is uncertain. This CDR3 region has 15 residues. The V and J ends lost 0 bases and 9 bases respectively, with 15 bases between them. The germline V gene has CDR1 MNHEY and CDR2 SVGAGI. CDR3 nucleotide sequence: TGTGCCAGCAGTTACTCGTTCGGGGATCCTTCGCCCCAGCATTTT. Translated: CASSYSFGDPSPQHF.

The chain is built from TRBV5-1 and TRBJ2-5; maybe TRBD1 (5 bases). V was shortened by 1 base and J by 5 bases, with 9 bases between the two germline ends. The CDR3 loop spans 13 amino acids. Looked up from germline, CDR1 is SGHRS and CDR2 is YFSETQ. CDR3 nucleotide sequence: TGCGCCAGCAGCTTGCTCGCAGGGGAGACCCAGTACTTC. Translating it yields CASSLLAGETQYF. Looking up the rest from reference TRBV5-1 and TRBJ2-5 gives the full variable domain: KAGVTQTPRYLIKTRGQQVTLSCSPISGHRSVSWYQQTPGQGLQFLFEYFSETQRNKGNFPGRFSGRQFSNSRSEMNVSTLELGDSALYLCASSLLAGETQYFGPGTRLLVL.

The chain links TRBV30 to TRBJ1-2, with 9 positions matching TRBD1. This CDR3 spans 14 amino acids. Trimming removed 5 bases from V and 3 bases from J; junction bases left unmatched: 7. Germline CDR1 and CDR2: GTSNPN and SVGIG (reference sequence). The CDR3: CAWEEDRGDYGYTF. The CDR3 coding sequence is TGTGCCTGGGAGGAGGACAGGGGTGACTATGGCTACACCTTC. The variable domain in full, completed from reference TRBV30 and TRBJ1-2, reads SQTIHQWPATLVQPVGSPLSLECTVEGTSNPNLYWYRQAAGRGLQLLFYSVGIGQISSEVPQNLSASRPQDRQFILSSKKLLLSDSGFYLCAWEEDRGDYGYTFGSGTRLTVV.

The V call is TRBV4-1, the J call TRBJ1-1; tentative D call: TRBD1 (5 bases). CDR3 size: 14 residues. CDR1 and CDR2 from the germline V gene are MGHRA and YSYEKL. V was pared by 1 base and J by 4 bases, with 10 bases between. The CDR3 spells CASSQVKGITEAFF. CDR3 sequence (DNA): TGCGCCAGCAGCCAAGTTAAGGGGATCACTGAAGCTTTCTTT.

The rearrangement uses TRBV25-1 and TRBJ2-3; 10 bases are a match to TRBD2. The CDR3 has 18 residues. Germline CDR1 is MGHDK and CDR2 is SYGVNS. The trim removed 2 bases at V and 5 bases at J, leaving 13 bases unmatched. The DNA of the CDR3 is TGTGCCAGCAGTGAAAATTTTCTAGCGGGAGTGATGGAAGATACGCAGTATTTT. Protein: CASSENFLAGVMEDTQYF.

This rearrangement joins TRBV7-3 to TRBJ2-1; 10 bases are a match to TRBD2. V was pared by 2 bases and J by 8 bases, with 6 bases of the junction left unmatched. The germline V gene has CDR1 SGHTA and CDR2 FQGTGA. CDR3 size: 15 residues. CDR3 sequence: CASSLGTSGTDEQFF. The CDR3 region has the DNA TGTGCCAGCAGCTTAGGAACTAGCGGGACGGATGAGCAGTTCTTC. The whole variable domain, filled in from reference TRBV7-3 and TRBJ2-1, reads GAGVSQTPSNKVTEKGKYVELRCDPISGHTALYWYRQSLGQGPEFLIYFQGTGAADDSGLPNDRFFAVRPEGSVSTLKIQRTERGDSAVYLCASSLGTSGTDEQFFGPGTRLTVL.

The gene calls are TRBV6-6 and TRBJ2-3; D gene ambiguous. With 3 bases removed from V and 2 bases from J, the gap between germline ends came to 3 bases. The CDR3 is made up of 12 amino acids. Germline V gives CDR1 MNHNY, CDR2 SVGAGI (reference sequence). CDR3 bases: TGTGCCAGCAGTTATTTCACAGATACGCAGTATTTT. Its protein product is CASSYFTDTQYF.

The sample holds a few counts of this clone. The chain uses TRBV5-1 and TRBJ1-2; D may be TRBD1 (6 bases). CDR3 length: 12 amino acids. V was trimmed by 4 bases and J by 4 bases, leaving 8 bases between them. Germline CDR1 and CDR2: SGHRS and YFSETQ. The CDR3 is CASSTDSYGYTF. The CDR3 nucleotides are TGCGCCAGCAGCACGGACAGCTATGGCTACACCTTC.

The V gene is TRBV27, the J gene TRBJ1-1, with D possibly being TRBD1 (6 bases). Trimming cost V 6 bases and J 1 base, with 15 bases left between them. The CDR3 covers 15 residues. Germline V gives CDR1 MNHEY, CDR2 SMNVEV (reference sequence). CDR3 nucleotide sequence: TGTGCCAGCAGCCTTTCCAGGGGCGGGAACACTGAAGCTTTCTTT. Translation gives CASSLSRGGNTEAFF.

The gene calls are TRBV6-6 and TRBJ1-2; no clear D gene. The CDR3 totals 14 residues. Trimming left V 6 bases short and J 3 bases short, with 14 bases between. The germline V gene has CDR1 MNHNY and CDR2 SVGAGI (reference sequence). The CDR3 here is CASRPDVGDYGYTF. The CDR3 DNA sequence: TGTGCCAGCAGACCGGACGTCGGGGACTATGGCTACACCTTC.

The chain joins TRBV9 to TRBJ2-2; D is uncertain. There are 14 residues in the CDR3. The V gene lost 2 bases and the J gene lost 7 bases, with 12 bases spanning the gap. Per germline, CDR1 SGDLS and CDR2 YYNGEE. CDR3 residues: CASSVGIGDGELFF. CDR3 nucleotides: TGTGCCAGCAGCGTTGGTATAGGTGACGGGGAGCTGTTTTTT.

The rearrangement joins TRBV7-9 to TRBJ2-3, with D possibly being TRBD1 (5 bases). Germline CDR1 and CDR2: SEHNR and FQNEAQ (reference sequence). Trimming removed 2 bases at V and 14 bases at J, with 14 bases between. This CDR3 has 12 amino acids. CDR3 residues: CASSLSGAGWYF. CDR3 DNA: TGTGCCAGCAGCTTAAGTGGGGCCGGCTGGTATTTT.

The chain carries TRBV7-2 and TRBJ2-3; the D is unclear. The CDR3 extends over 14 amino acids. The ends were cut back, 5 bases at V and 1 base at J, with 10 bases in the middle. Germline V lookup: CDR1 SGHTA, CDR2 FQGNSA. This CDR3 is CASSRLSGTDTQYF. The CDR3 DNA sequence: TGTGCCAGCAGCCGCCTATCAGGCACAGATACGCAGTATTTT.

This rearrangement joins TRBV5-1 to TRBJ1-1; 7 bases align to TRBD1. J gave up 1 base and V 1 base, and 1 base lay outside the gene matches. This CDR3 is built from 14 residues. The V gene's germline CDR1 is SGHRS and CDR2 YFSETQ. The CDR3 nucleotides read TGCGCCAGCAGCTTGTGGGACAGGAACACTGAAGCTTTCTTT. Protein sequence: CASSLWDRNTEAFF.

This chain links TRBV4-3 with TRBJ2-2; possible D gene TRBD2, 5 bases. The CDR3 covers 15 residues. V was clipped by 0 bases and J by 5 bases, with 10 bases between them. The germline V gene encodes CDR1 LGHNA and CDR2 YSLEER. CDR3 residues: CASSQERGLTGELFF. DNA for the CDR3: TGCGCCAGCAGCCAAGAGAGAGGGCTTACCGGGGAGCTGTTTTTT.

As for this clone: The sample carries other DNA sequences with the same CDR3. The V and J genes are TRBV4-1 and TRBJ2-7; D not resolved. Germline values: CDR1 MGHRA, CDR2 YSYEKL. The V gene lost 0 bases and the J gene lost 0 bases, with 9 bases spanning the gap. This CDR3 comprises 15 residues. CDR3 amino acids: CASSQDQGFSYEQYF. CDR3 coding DNA: TGCGCCAGCAGCCAAGATCAAGGGTTCTCCTACGAGCAGTACTTC.

The CDR3 sequence: CASSGRGTGPYEQYF. CDR3 nucleotide sequence: TGTGCCAGCAGTGGGAGAGGGACAGGTCCCTACGAGCAGTACTTC. This sequence joins TRBV27 and TRBJ2-7; 8 nucleotides agree with TRBD1. The germline CDR1 and CDR2 sequences are MNHEY and SMNVEV (reference sequence). This CDR3 is built from 15 residues. V dropped 5 bases and J dropped 2; count of bases not matched to a gene: 8.

V usage is TRBV6-1 and J usage is TRBJ2-3, with TRBD2 identical over 10 bases. J was trimmed by 5 bases and V by 4 bases; bases with no gene match: 12. The CDR3 length is 17 residues. Germline CDR1 MNHNS, CDR2 SASEGT. This CDR3 reads CASSGRLAGYELDTQYF. The CDR3 DNA sequence: TGTGCCAGCAGTGGGAGACTAGCGGGTTATGAGTTAGATACGCAGTATTTT.

The genes are TRBV5-4 and TRBJ1-2; 9 bases line up with TRBD1. Germline V CDR1 and CDR2: SGHNT, YYREEE (reference sequence). Trimming took 1 base from V and 4 from J; bases not matched to a gene: 5. The CDR3 sequence is 15 residues long. CDR3 amino acids: CASSLRDRAAYGYTF. CDR3 in DNA: TGTGCCAGCAGCTTGAGGGACAGGGCGGCCTATGGCTACACCTTC.

The chain recombines TRBV14 with TRBJ2-7; weak D call: TRBD2 (6 bases). The V and J ends lost 3 bases and 9 bases respectively, with 18 bases between them. The CDR3 contains 14 residues. Germline values: CDR1 SGHDN, CDR2 FVKESK. The CDR3 nucleotides read TGTGCCAGCAGCCATGGGGACTCCCATTTCGGGCAGTACTTC. Its translation: CASSHGDSHFGQYF.

The CDR3 nucleotides are TGCAGCGTTGAAGAGGAGGGAGAGCAGTACTTC. Protein sequence: CSVEEEGEQYF. This sequence joins TRBV29-1 and TRBJ2-5; the D gene is possibly TRBD2 (6 bases). Looked up from germline, CDR1 is SQVTM and CDR2 is ANQGSEA. The CDR3 consists of 11 residues. V lost 0 bases, J lost 11 bases, and 10 bases lay in between.

This clone has a handful of counts. The V gene is TRBV5-4, the J gene TRBJ1-2; D gene uncertain. The germline V gene has CDR1 SGHNT and CDR2 YYREEE (reference sequence). The length of the CDR3 is 13 residues. V lost 2 bases, J lost 8 bases, and 13 bases lay in between. The CDR3 protein is CASSFIEGGGYTF. CDR3 nucleotides: TGTGCCAGCAGCTTTATTGAGGGCGGAGGCTACACCTTC.

CDR3 residues: CASSEGTGGRRTQYF. The CDR3 DNA reads as TGTGCCAGCAGTGAAGGGACAGGGGGCCGCCGGACCCAGTACTTC. This sequence joins TRBV2 and TRBJ2-5, with TRBD1 identical over 11 bases. The CDR3 is 15 residues long. Germline V gene lookup returns CDR1 SNHLY and CDR2 FYNNEI. V shed 1 base, J shed 7 bases, and the junction held 5 bases outside the gene matches.

The chain employs TRBV7-7 and TRBJ2-2; TRBD1 agrees at 10 bases. The CDR3 loop spans 15 amino acids. V lost 4 bases to trimming and J lost 5 bases; unmatched junction nucleotides: 4. CDR1 SSHAT and CDR2 FNYEAQ come from the germline V gene (reference sequence). CDR3 coding DNA: TGTGCCAGCAGCTCCGGGACAGGGGTTACCGGGGAGCTGTTTTTT. It is translated as CASSSGTGVTGELFF.